These 10 T cell receptor beta chains share one sample of origin, sequenced in a study of T-cell reconstitution after alpha-beta-depleted transplantation in children (dated by TCRdb to the mid-2010s). The library came from PCR. The sequencer listed for this sample is Illumina HiSeq 2500. Molecular barcoding was employed in the preparation of TCR libraries, with unique molecular identifiers being used to normalize TCRbeta repertoire quantification. TCRdb trimmed the raw reads at Q25, called clones with MiXCR and kept productive beta chains. When rows share a CDR3 protein, they turn into one entry using the most common DNA and genes. The sample data list 300,000 to 400,000 distinct CDR3 sequences, and about 17% of these were observed just once. The ten largest clones capture around 43% of the sample. Reading the label with the study, this specimen's treatment or condition is: allogeneic hematopoietic cell transplantation with graft depleted of TCRalphabeta T cells and CD19 B cells.

This material consisted of PBMCs, mostly from graft donor cells, taken 360 days after TCRalphabeta/CD19-depleted stem cell transplant. These receptors originate from a male patient aged 2-15 years who had a stem cell transplant for acute lymphoblastic leukemia, so the T cells may come from the graft donor.

J is TRBJ1-2 and V is TRBV20-1; D is unresolved. CDR1 and CDR2 (germline): DFQATT, SNEGSKA (reference sequence). The V end lost 0 bases, the J end lost 4 bases, and 6 bases lay between the germline ends. The CDR3 loop spans 12 amino acids. The DNA of the CDR3 is TGCAGTGCTAGAGAGGGAGGCTATGGCTACACCTTC. This sequence encodes CSAREGGYGYTF.

The V gene is TRBV27, the J gene TRBJ2-7, with TRBD2 matching 12 bases. V shed 6 bases and J 0 bases; nucleotides not matched to a gene: 9. CDR1 is MNHEY, CDR2 SMNVEV, per germline (reference sequence). This CDR3 has 17 residues. This CDR3 reads CASRQTSGRCSSYEQYF. The DNA of the CDR3 is TGTGCCAGCAGGCAAACTAGCGGGAGGTGTAGCTCCTACGAGCAGTACTTC.

The table lists this clonotype with a few counts. The J gene is TRBJ2-1, the V gene TRBV19; 8 nucleotides line up with TRBD2. Germline V gives CDR1 LNHDA, CDR2 SQIVND (reference sequence). The J segment lost 10 bases and the V segment lost 5 bases, leaving 7 bases of the junction unmatched. This CDR3 has 13 amino acids. CDR3 coding DNA: TGTGCCAGTAGTGTCCGGACTAGCCGGGAGCAGTTCTTC. This translates into CASSVRTSREQFF.

A few counts support this clonotype. The V and J genes are TRBV20-1 and TRBJ2-3, with 7 bases matching TRBD2. The CDR3 consists of 17 residues. The J segment lost 4 bases and the V segment lost 0 bases, leaving 13 bases of the junction unmatched. Germline V gene data show CDR1 as DFQATT and CDR2 as SNEGSKA (reference sequence). This chain's CDR3 is CSARDALFAGVSDTQYF. CDR3 nucleotides: TGCAGTGCTAGAGATGCTCTTTTTGCGGGAGTTTCAGATACGCAGTATTTT.

This clonotype has just a few counts. The chain employs TRBV3-1 and TRBJ1-1; D might be TRBD1 (5 bases). The germline V and J ends were trimmed by 6 bases and 4 bases, with 9 bases remaining between them. There are 12 residues in the CDR3. The germline V gene has CDR1 LGHDT and CDR2 YNNKEL (reference sequence). The CDR3 region has the DNA TGTGCCAGCAGGGGGGTCGGCACTGAAGCTTTCTTT. It is translated as CASRGVGTEAFF.

The V gene is TRBV21-1, the J gene TRBJ2-7. TRBV21-1 is recorded as a pseudogene. The CDR3 length is 15 residues. The CDR3 region is CASSKSWRGLYEQYF. The CDR3 DNA is TGTGCCAGCAGCAAATCATGGCGGGGGCTCTACGAGCAGTACTTC.

This clonotype showed up many times. The chain links TRBV2 to TRBJ2-7; 10 bases are a match to TRBD1. Germline CDR1 is SNHLY and CDR2 is FYNNEI. This CDR3 comprises 14 residues. The V segment lost 4 bases and the J segment 3 bases; nucleotides outside the gene matches: 3. For the CDR3, the DNA is TGTGCCAGCAGTGGGACAGGGGGAGACTACGAGCAGTACTTC. This translates into CASSGTGGDYEQYF.

The DNA for the CDR3 is TGTGCCAGCAGTCACTCTAACAGGGTGCAGTACTTC. Translating it yields CASSHSNRVQYF. This chain connects TRBV28 to TRBJ2-7; tentatively, D is TRBD1 (6 bases). The CDR3 extends over 12 amino acids. Germline V gene sequence: CDR1 MDHEN, CDR2 SYDVKM. The V end was cut by 5 bases, the J end by 9 bases, with 14 bases between.

The sample holds one count of this clonotype. This sequence joins TRBV2 and TRBJ1-1; D is possibly TRBD1 (5 bases). The V end lost 7 bases, the J end lost 4 bases, and 19 bases lay between the germline ends. Per the germline V gene, CDR1 is SNHLY and CDR2 is FYNNEI. The CDR3 has 15 residues. This chain's CDR3 is CASKFDRQWGTEAFF. DNA of the CDR3: TGTGCCAGCAAGTTCGACCGACAGTGGGGCACTGAAGCTTTCTTT.

The CDR3 loop is CATSDSRSYNEQFF. CDR3 bases: TGTGCCACCAGCGACAGTCGGTCCTACAATGAGCAGTTCTTC. The chain couples TRBV24-1 to TRBJ2-1; D is possibly TRBD1 (5 bases). Trimming cost V 7 bases and J 1 base, with 10 bases left between them. CDR3 length: 14 residues. Germline V gene data show CDR1 as KGHDR and CDR2 as SFDVKD.